This entry lists 11 T cell receptor beta chains sequenced from one sample in a study of T cell responses to AZD1222 COVID-19 vaccine. The assay was immunoSEQ multiplex PCR, and TCRdb's table has in-frame clones only and misses some. This table holds about 79,000 clones, around 82% found once. The sample here was peripheral blood, taken on day 0 of AZD1222 vaccination. Every receptor here comes from an adult in good health.

V is TRBV6-1 and J is TRBJ1-2; D is unresolved. The germline CDR1 and CDR2 sequences are MNHNS and SASEGT. The CDR3 has 11 residues. Trimming took 3 bases from V and 8 from J, leaving 7 bases between them. The CDR3 DNA reads TGTGCCAGCAGTGAGGGCGTGGGCTACACCTTC. Residues: CASSEGVGYTF.

This chain links TRBV7-8 with TRBJ2-3, with 11 bases that match TRBD2. CDR1 is SGHVS and CDR2 is FQNEAQ in the germline V gene. The length of the CDR3 is 16 residues. The V segment lost 5 bases and the J segment 5 bases; nucleotides outside the gene matches: 9. As DNA, the CDR3 is TGTGCCAGCAGCCCGTTAGCGGGGGGGCAGGGAGATACGCAGTATTTT. Amino acid sequence: CASSPLAGGQGDTQYF.

The rearrangement links TRBV9 to TRBJ1-3; D uncertain. There are 15 residues in the CDR3. Trimming pared 2 bases from V and 5 bases from J, leaving 14 bases between. Germline V gene lookup returns CDR1 SGDLS and CDR2 YYNGEE. CDR3 sequence reads: CASSVSATSRNTIYF. Written as DNA, the CDR3 is TGTGCCAGCAGCGTCAGCGCGACTTCAAGAAACACCATATATTTT.

CDR3 sequence reads: CASSLARGLYNEQFF. The CDR3 DNA reads as TGTGCCAGCAGTTTGGCCAGGGGGCTTTACAATGAGCAGTTCTTC. V is TRBV27 and J is TRBJ2-1; TRBD1 agrees at 8 bases. There are 15 residues in the CDR3. J gave up 4 bases and V 3 bases, and 5 bases lay outside the gene matches. Germline CDR1 MNHEY, CDR2 SMNVEV (reference sequence).

This clone has just a few counts. The J gene is TRBJ1-2, the V gene TRBV6-5; maybe TRBD1 (5 bases). V was clipped by 0 bases and J by 7 bases, with 18 bases between them. CDR1 is MNHEY, CDR2 SVGAGI, per germline. The CDR3 spans 16 residues. The CDR3 DNA sequence: TGTGCCAGCAGTTACTCGTCAGGGTCCGGTCGTGGTGGCTACACCTTC. Encoded protein: CASSYSSGSGRGGYTF.

This chain joins TRBV30 and TRBJ2-3, with TRBD2 identical over 13 bases. The CDR3 is made up of 14 amino acids. V was pared by 1 base and J by 7 bases, with 2 bases of the junction left unmatched. Germline V gene data show CDR1 as GTSNPN and CDR2 as SVGIG (reference sequence). In nucleotides, the CDR3 is TGTGCCTGGAGTGAGACTAGCGGGAGGAATACGCAGTATTTT. Its protein product is CAWSETSGRNTQYF. Based on the CDR3 plus reference TRBV30 and TRBJ2-3, the full variable domain is SQTIHQWPATLVQPVGSPLSLECTVEGTSNPNLYWYRQAAGRGLQLLFYSVGIGQISSEVPQNLSASRPQDRQFILSSKKLLLSDSGFYLCAWSETSGRNTQYFGPGTRLTVL.

The chain couples TRBV28 to TRBJ1-2, with TRBD1 matching 7 bases. This CDR3 region has 17 residues. The V and J ends lost 10 bases and 5 bases, in that order; junction bases with no gene match: 22. Germline CDR1 MDHEN, CDR2 SYDVKM. CDR3 sequence: CATPKARTNRGTYGYTF. CDR3 bases: TGTGCCACCCCAAAAGCCCGAACGAACAGGGGTACTTATGGCTACACCTTC.

The table lists this clone with a few counts. This chain joins TRBV19 and TRBJ1-2; TRBD1 is a possible D gene (6 bases). Germline V gives CDR1 LNHDA, CDR2 SQIVND (reference sequence). The ends were cut back, 5 bases at V and 4 bases at J, with 14 bases in the middle. This CDR3 is 14 amino acids long. CDR3 in DNA: TGTGCCAGTAGTCGCCCAGGGGCTAGCTATGGCTACACCTTC. Its protein product is CASSRPGASYGYTF.

The V call is TRBV7-9, the J call TRBJ2-1; D remains ambiguous. From germline, CDR1 is SEHNR and CDR2 FQNEAQ (reference sequence). Trimming stripped 2 bases from V and 3 bases from J, with 5 bases between. The CDR3 is 13 residues long. CDR3: CASSLPRYNEQFF. The CDR3 coding sequence is TGTGCCAGCAGCTTACCCCGCTACAATGAGCAGTTCTTC. Variable domain in full (rest from reference TRBV7-9 and TRBJ2-1): DTGVSQNPRHKITKRGQNVTFRCDPISEHNRLYWYRQTLGQGPEFLTYFQNEAQLEKSRLLSDRFSAERPKGSFSTLEIQRTEQGDSAMYLCASSLPRYNEQFFGPGTRLTVL.

J is TRBJ2-1 and V is TRBV5-4; D unresolved. The CDR3 is made up of 13 amino acids. The V end lost 4 bases, the J end lost 7 bases, and 12 bases lay between the germline ends. Germline V gives CDR1 SGHNT, CDR2 YYREEE (reference sequence). The CDR3 protein is CASSIPLGNEQFF. The DNA for the CDR3 is TGTGCCAGCAGCATACCCCTTGGGAATGAGCAGTTCTTC.

This chain uses TRBV11-2 with TRBJ2-1; 7 nucleotides match TRBD2. V lost 2 bases, J lost 3 bases, and 7 bases stayed unmatched. The germline V gene encodes CDR1 SGHAT and CDR2 FQNNGV. The CDR3 is 16 amino acids. CDR3 sequence (DNA): TGTGCCAGCAGCTTATCGCGACTAGCAAGCTACAATGAGCAGTTCTTC. Amino acid sequence: CASSLSRLASYNEQFF.